This entry describes one T cell receptor beta chain. Its antigen is not identified. One end of the junction fails to match germline, which may point to a read error. The source of the sample is a study of cytomegalovirus exposure and HLA in healthy donors. General study results and limits: As a later analysis showed, several of the most significant clusters appeared to be linked to common viral pathogens.

PCR primers comprised 60 Vbeta and 13 Jbeta primers. The table came from immunoSEQ multiplex PCR; TCRdb's copy has only in-frame clones and leaves some out. This sample carries 140,000 or so clones, over 70% of them seen once, and the ten largest clones take 1.5% to 2%. This CDR3 region has 15 residues. Looked up from germline, CDR1 is SEHNR and CDR2 is FQNEAQ (reference sequence). The chain recombines TRBV7-9 with TRBJ1-1, with D possibly matching TRBD1 (6 bases). This sequence originates from a woman between 40 and 55 years old in good health and CMV-seronegative. The specimen was PBMCs. CDR3 nucleotides: TGTTCCAGCAGCTTTATGGGGGCTACGAACACTGAAGCTTTCTTT. Translation: CSSSFMGATNTEAFF.